Sequencing of this T cell receptor (beta chain) was carried out in a study of blood T cells in healthy people across ages. Study details: When template switching was applied, about one barcoded beta molecule was captured per two T cells.

With a J-beta primer mix and a sample-barcoded 5' primer, a second PCR ran about 6 to 11 cycles. TCRdb processed the 5' RACE reads anew with MiXCR; each CDR3 protein has one entry. The sample lists 650,000 or so distinct CDR3 sequences, roughly half occurring once. In germline, CDR1 is SQVTM, CDR2 ANQGSEA. The CDR3 extends over 16 amino acids. Trimming removed 2 bases from V and 2 bases from J; junction bases left unmatched: 9. This sequence joins TRBV29-1 and TRBJ2-1; 7 bases map to TRBD2. Specimen: blood. This sequence was found in an elderly woman in good health. The CDR3 is CSVERGEGATYNEQFF. In nucleotides, the CDR3 is TGCAGCGTTGAAAGAGGGGAGGGCGCTACCTACAATGAGCAGTTCTTC.